Listed here are 14 T cell receptor beta chains from one sample, sequenced in a study of glioma-infiltrating T cells. The iRepertoire nested amplicon-rescue multiplex PCR amplified TCR alpha and beta CDR3s from RNA. TCRdb redid the calling of the multiplex PCR reads with MiXCR, one entry per CDR3 protein. This sample yields fewer than 110,000 distinct CDR3 sequences, of which less than 30% are seen a single time; 40% to 45% belongs to the top ten. The sequenced sample was glioma tissue, nonneoplastic brain tissue, or PBMCs (not recorded which). The receptor source for this set is a human donor with low-grade glioma or glioblastoma, undergoing nonglioma brain surgery, or in good health (not recorded which).

This clonotype was counted ten times or more. The V call is TRBV20-1, the J call TRBJ2-7; the match to TRBD2 covers 11 bases. The germline CDR1 and CDR2 sequences are DFQATT and SNEGSKA (reference sequence). Trimming removed 6 bases from V and 1 base from J; junction bases left unmatched: 5. CDR3 length: 14 amino acids. CDR3 region: CSANPSGGSYEQYF. The CDR3 bases are TGCAGTGCAAACCCTAGCGGGGGGTCCTACGAGCAGTACTTC.

This clonotype was detected many times. The chain's CDR3 is CASSLSTRGTQYF. The DNA for the CDR3 is TGTGCCAGCAGTTTATCTACGCGCGGGACCCAGTACTTC. The J gene is TRBJ2-5, the V gene TRBV27; D is unresolved. CDR1 is MNHEY, CDR2 SMNVEV, per germline (reference sequence). The V and J ends lost 0 bases and 7 bases respectively, with 9 bases between them. The CDR3 runs 13 residues.

To note about this clonotype: This sequence may be a read error, since a much larger clone differs from it by one base. This chain uses TRBV6-1 with TRBJ1-1; the D gene is possibly TRBD1 (5 bases). Germline V gene lookup returns CDR1 MNHNS and CDR2 SASEGT. Trimming cost V 5 bases and J 8 bases, with 15 bases left between them. The length of the CDR3 is 13 residues. This CDR3 is CASSRDGGREAFF. The DNA for the CDR3 is TGTGCCAGCAGTCGCGACGGGGGTCGCGAAGCTTTCTTT.

A remark on this clonotype: Being one base from a much bigger clone, this may be a read error. The chain employs TRBV18 and TRBJ1-4; D unresolved. The CDR3 sequence is 15 residues long. The germline V gene has CDR1 KGHSH and CDR2 LQKENI. DNA of the CDR3: TGTGCCAGATCACCACCGGGAAACTCCGGGGAAAAACTGTTTTTT. This gives the protein CARSPPGNSGEKLFF.

In this sample, this clonotype turned up a few times. V usage is TRBV14 and J usage is TRBJ1-2, with TRBD1 identical over 8 bases. The germline gives CDR1 SGHDN, CDR2 FVKESK. The J segment lost 1 base and the V segment lost 5 bases, leaving 9 bases of the junction unmatched. CDR3 length equals 16 residues. The CDR3 DNA is TGTGCCAGCAGCGAGACAGGGGTCTCTTTTAACTATGGCTACACCTTC. Translation gives CASSETGVSFNYGYTF.

The rearrangement uses TRBV28 and TRBJ1-3; D not certain. V was trimmed by 6 bases and J by 2 bases, leaving 20 bases between them. Germline-derived CDR1 and CDR2 are MDHEN and SYDVKM. The CDR3 totals 17 residues. The CDR3 DNA sequence: TGTGCCAGCAGCCCAGTCTTCCGGGTCGGACCTGGAAACACCATATATTTT. Protein: CASSPVFRVGPGNTIYF.

This clonotype has just a few counts. The CDR3 here is CASTSVWEQYF. The DNA for the CDR3 is TGTGCCAGCACCTCCGTCTGGGAGCAGTACTTC. The chain links TRBV2 to TRBJ2-7; D is undetermined. This CDR3 has 11 residues. V was cut by 7 bases and J by 7 bases, with 11 bases left in between. Germline CDR1 SNHLY, CDR2 FYNNEI.

This chain connects TRBV2 to TRBJ1-5; TRBD1 matches at 7 bases. V was pared by 6 bases and J by 3 bases, with 11 bases of the junction left unmatched. CDR1 is SNHLY and CDR2 is FYNNEI in the germline V gene. The CDR3 sequence is 16 residues long. The CDR3 loop is CASRGDREESNQPQHF. The CDR3 region has the DNA TGTGCCAGCAGGGGGGACAGAGAGGAGTCCAATCAGCCCCAGCATTTT.

At least ten counts were recorded for this clonotype. This chain uses TRBV7-2 with TRBJ2-1; TRBD2 is a possible D gene (7 bases). This CDR3 has 16 residues. Germline CDR1 and CDR2: SGHTA and FQGNSA. The V end lost 6 bases, the J end lost 2 bases, and 17 bases lay between the germline ends. The CDR3 is CASRRIRGGAYNEQFF. The CDR3 DNA reads TGTGCCAGCAGACGTATTAGGGGGGGAGCCTACAATGAGCAGTTCTTC. Complete variable domain (other parts from reference TRBV7-2 and TRBJ2-1): GAGVSQSPSNKVTEKGKDVELRCDPISGHTALYWYRQSLGQGLEFLIYFQGNSAPDKSGLPSDRFSAERTGGSVSTLTIQRTQQEDSAVYLCASRRIRGGAYNEQFFGPGTRLTVL.

This clonotype was seen a few times. Here the CDR3 DNA reads TGCGCCAGCAGCCAGCTCCGCCCGGGGGGCCGAGAGACCCAGTACTTC. Protein product: CASSQLRPGGRETQYF. This chain links TRBV4-1 with TRBJ2-5; tentative D call: TRBD2 (7 bases). Trimming pared 3 bases from V and 4 bases from J, leaving 18 bases between. From germline, CDR1 is MGHRA and CDR2 YSYEKL. This CDR3 region has 16 residues.

The rearrangement uses TRBV7-3 and TRBJ1-1; D is perhaps TRBD1 (5 bases). Per the germline V gene, CDR1 is SGHTA and CDR2 is FQGTGA. Trimming removed 4 bases from V and 3 bases from J, with 24 bases in between. CDR3 length equals 18 residues. The CDR3 nucleotides read TGTGCCAGCAGCTCTAAACCCCAAAGGGCAGGGAGGGACACTGAAGCTTTCTTT. Amino acids: CASSSKPQRAGRDTEAFF.

CDR3 bases: TGCAGCGTTGAAGATGGGGTTCTAGGTACAGATACGCAGTATTTT. Protein product: CSVEDGVLGTDTQYF. The J gene is TRBJ2-3, the V gene TRBV29-1; D uncertain. CDR1 is SQVTM, CDR2 ANQGSEA, per germline. The length of the CDR3 is 15 residues. Deletions cut 0 bases from V and 3 bases from J, with 13 bases between.

The chain recombines TRBV7-9 with TRBJ2-1; TRBD2 is a possible D gene (7 bases). This CDR3 has 16 amino acids. V dropped 5 bases and J dropped 3 bases, with 17 bases sitting between them. Germline V gene sequence: CDR1 SEHNR, CDR2 FQNEAQ (reference sequence). The CDR3 coding sequence is TGTGCCAGCAGCCAACAACGGGGGGCGGGCTACAATGAGCAGTTCTTC. It translates to CASSQQRGAGYNEQFF.

This clonotype was detected ten times or more. The V call is TRBV20-1, the J call TRBJ1-6; D uncertain. V lost 5 bases and J lost 7, with 12 bases in between. This CDR3 is 13 amino acids long. From germline, CDR1 is DFQATT and CDR2 SNEGSKA (reference sequence). The chain's CDR3 is CSASRARNSPLHF. DNA for the CDR3: TGCAGTGCTTCCCGGGCCCGAAATTCACCCCTCCACTTT.